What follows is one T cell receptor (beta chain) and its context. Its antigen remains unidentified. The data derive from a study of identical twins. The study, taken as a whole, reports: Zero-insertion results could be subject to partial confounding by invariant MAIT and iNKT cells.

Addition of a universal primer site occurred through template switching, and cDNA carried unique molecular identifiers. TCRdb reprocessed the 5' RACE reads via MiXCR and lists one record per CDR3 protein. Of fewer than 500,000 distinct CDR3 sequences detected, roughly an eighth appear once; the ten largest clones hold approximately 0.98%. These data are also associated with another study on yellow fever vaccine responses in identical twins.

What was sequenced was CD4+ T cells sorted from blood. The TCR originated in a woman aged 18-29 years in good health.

CDR3 DNA: TGCAGTGCTAGAGATTCCGGGGCAGAATGGTCGGGGGCCTACGAGCAGTACTTC. Residues: CSARDSGAEWSGAYEQYF. The chain recombines TRBV20-1 with TRBJ2-7; a possible D gene is TRBD2 (6 bases). Germline V lookup: CDR1 DFQATT, CDR2 SNEGSKA (reference sequence). The CDR3 is 18 amino acids. The ends were cut back, 0 bases at V and 2 bases at J, with 23 bases in the middle.